These 20 T cell receptor beta chains were all obtained from the same sample, sequenced in a study of T cell changes during pregnancy in multiple sclerosis. Profiled with immunoSEQ multiplex PCR; TCRdb holds only in-frame clones, not every one. The data hold 60,000 to 85,000 clones, with approximately 90% observed a single time. Source: peripheral blood, taken in the second trimester of pregnancy. These receptors all stem from a female donor with multiple sclerosis, enrolled in a pregnancy study.

V usage is TRBV2 and J usage is TRBJ2-7, with TRBD2 as a possible D gene (5 bases). The CDR3 runs to 16 residues. The V and J ends lost 1 base and 3 bases respectively, with 16 bases between them. Germline V lookup: CDR1 SNHLY, CDR2 FYNNEI. The CDR3 protein is CASSEEPTGSGYEQYF. CDR3 DNA: TGTGCCAGCAGTGAAGAGCCCACTGGGAGCGGCTACGAGCAGTACTTC.

V gene TRBV7-8 combines with J gene TRBJ1-2, with a possible D match to TRBD1 (6 bases). V shed 2 bases and J shed 0 bases, with 22 bases lying between them. In germline, CDR1 is SGHVS, CDR2 FQNEAQ. This CDR3 region has 19 residues. The CDR3 DNA is TGTGCCAGCAGCTTAATATTTGGCATGGTTACAGGGTCTAACTATGGCTACACCTTC. It yields the protein CASSLIFGMVTGSNYGYTF.

This chain connects TRBV6-5 to TRBJ2-7, with D possibly matching TRBD2 (6 bases). This CDR3 has 15 amino acids. From germline, CDR1 is MNHEY and CDR2 SVGAGI. Trimming stripped 4 bases from V and 3 bases from J, with 16 bases between. CDR3 protein: CASSSRLGVVYEQYF. CDR3 nucleotides: TGTGCCAGCAGTTCTCGACTAGGGGTTGTCTACGAGCAGTACTTC.

The rearrangement uses TRBV10-2 and TRBJ2-5; TRBD2 is a possible D gene (5 bases). Germline loops: CDR1 WSHSY, CDR2 SAAADI. This CDR3 is 14 amino acids long. V gave up 6 bases and J gave up 5 bases, with 16 bases separating them. The CDR3 nucleotides are TGCGCCAGCAGGACGGGAAGCCTTCGGGAGACCCAGTACTTC. Residues: CASRTGSLRETQYF.

This sequence joins TRBV7-2 and TRBJ2-1; 7 bases match TRBD2. Trimming cost V 5 bases and J 3 bases; bases outside gene matches: 13. The germline V gene has CDR1 SGHTA and CDR2 FQGNSA. There are 17 residues in the CDR3. CDR3 sequence reads: CASSLNSLANNYNEQFF. CDR3 in DNA: TGTGCCAGCAGCCTTAACTCACTAGCGAATAACTACAATGAGCAGTTCTTC.

This chain connects TRBV11-2 to TRBJ2-7, with 11 nucleotides matching TRBD2. V was clipped by 3 bases and J by 4 bases; unmatched bases: 8. This CDR3 is built from 16 residues. CDR1 is SGHAT and CDR2 is FQNNGV in the germline V gene. CDR3 nucleotides: TGTGCCAGCAGCTTGCAGCCGGGACTAGCGGCATACGAGCAGTACTTC. Translating gives CASSLQPGLAAYEQYF.

This rearrangement joins TRBV5-1 to TRBJ1-4; 7 bases fit TRBD1. The CDR3 covers 16 residues. The junction had 6 bases not matched to a gene; V was cut back by 2 bases and J by 2 bases. Looked up from germline, CDR1 is SGHRS and CDR2 is YFSETQ. DNA of the CDR3: TGCGCCAGCAGCTTCGTCAGGGGGAGGACTAATGAAAAACTGTTTTTT. It translates to CASSFVRGRTNEKLFF.

This chain uses TRBV5-4 with TRBJ2-5; D possibly corresponds to TRBD2 (6 bases). V was cut by 0 bases and J by 3 bases, with 6 bases left in between. The germline V gene encodes CDR1 SGHNT and CDR2 YYREEE (reference sequence). CDR3 length: 13 residues. The CDR3 is CASSLVAEETQYF. For the CDR3, the DNA is TGTGCCAGCAGCTTGGTAGCGGAAGAGACCCAGTACTTC.

The chain couples TRBV19 to TRBJ1-1; TRBD1 matches at 11 bases. Germline assignment: CDR1 LNHDA and CDR2 SQIVND (reference sequence). There are 16 residues in the CDR3. V lost 2 bases, J lost 3 bases, and 5 bases stayed unmatched. The CDR3 region is CASSIYGQGADTEAFF. In nucleotides, the CDR3 is TGTGCCAGTAGTATATACGGACAGGGGGCTGACACTGAAGCTTTCTTT. Together with reference TRBV19 and TRBJ1-1, the CDR3 gives the full variable domain: DGGITQSPKYLFRKEGQNVTLSCEQNLNHDAMYWYRQDPGQGLRLIYYSQIVNDFQKGDIAEGYSVSREKKESFPLTVTSAQKNPTAFYLCASSIYGQGADTEAFFGQGTRLTVV.

The V call is TRBV5-1, the J call TRBJ2-2; D is unresolved. CDR3 length: 13 residues. Per the germline V gene, CDR1 is SGHRS and CDR2 is YFSETQ. V was clipped by 5 bases and J by 4 bases, with 9 bases between them. DNA of the CDR3: TGCGCCAGCAGTTTCGACTCCACCGGGGAGCTGTTTTTT. Protein product: CASSFDSTGELFF.

The rearrangement joins TRBV7-2 to TRBJ2-1; TRBD1 matches 7 bases. The V and J ends lost 4 bases and 10 bases, in that order; junction bases with no gene match: 4. This CDR3 spans 12 amino acids. Germline CDR1 and CDR2: SGHTA and FQGNSA. CDR3 bases: TGTGCCAGCAGCTCGGGACAGATCGAGCAGTTCTTC. Translation: CASSSGQIEQFF.

This clone appeared once. The chain uses TRBV5-4 and TRBJ2-3, with a weak D call TRBD2 (6 bases). V dropped 2 bases and J dropped 2 bases, with 9 bases sitting between them. The CDR3 totals 14 residues. Germline CDR1 and CDR2: SGHNT and YYREEE (reference sequence). The CDR3 spells CASSFGGVTDTQYF. CDR3 DNA sequence: TGTGCCAGCAGCTTCGGGGGAGTCACAGATACGCAGTATTTT.

The CDR3, as DNA: TGCAGCGCCGAGGGGGCCATTACAGGGGAAACCCTGAACACTGAAGCTTTCTTT. Amino acids: CSAEGAITGETLNTEAFF. The chain combines TRBV29-1 with TRBJ1-1, with 7 positions matching TRBD1. V gave up 7 bases and J gave up 0 bases; unmatched junction bases: 20. The germline CDR1 and CDR2 sequences are SQVTM and ANQGSEA. This CDR3 region has 18 residues.

The chain uses TRBV27 and TRBJ2-1; D is unclear. The CDR3 length is 16 residues. V lost 7 bases to trimming and J lost 0 bases, with 16 bases between them. Germline V CDR1 and CDR2: MNHEY, SMNVEV (reference sequence). The DNA of the CDR3 is TGTGCCAGCAACCGAGGCGTGCTAGGCTCCTACAATGAGCAGTTCTTC. Amino acids: CASNRGVLGSYNEQFF.

This rearrangement joins TRBV6-6 to TRBJ2-7; 8 positions match TRBD1. This CDR3 is built from 12 residues. V gave up 5 bases and J gave up 7 bases; unmatched junction bases: 4. CDR1 and CDR2 from the germline V gene are MNHNY and SVGAGI (reference sequence). CDR3 in amino acids: CASSRQGREQYF. The CDR3, as DNA: TGTGCCAGCAGTCGACAGGGGAGGGAGCAGTACTTC.

The chain employs TRBV10-2 and TRBJ1-1, with D maybe TRBD1 (5 bases). The CDR3 runs to 13 residues. Germline CDR1 WSHSY, CDR2 SAAADI. V lost 2 bases and J 2 bases, leaving 6 bases between the germline ends. CDR3 region: CASSEDRNTEAFF. The CDR3 DNA sequence: TGCGCCAGCAGTGAGGACAGAAACACTGAAGCTTTCTTT.

This chain links TRBV11-3 with TRBJ2-5; no definite D call. The germline gives CDR1 SGHNT, CDR2 YENEEA. Trimming left V 6 bases short and J 4 bases short, with 9 bases between. The CDR3 contains 12 residues. In nucleotides, the CDR3 is TGTGCCAGCAGTAACCCCAGAGAGACCCAGTACTTC. Translating it yields CASSNPRETQYF.

This clone occurred many times. The chain has TRBV15 and TRBJ1-1, with D uncertain. Germline V gene sequence: CDR1 LNHNV, CDR2 YYDKDF (reference sequence). V was cut by 1 base and J by 6 bases, with 12 bases left in between. The CDR3 contains 14 residues. CDR3 bases: TGTGCCACCAGCAGAGGTGGTCTAGACCCTGAAGCTTTCTTT. Its translation is CATSRGGLDPEAFF. Variable domain in full (rest from reference TRBV15 and TRBJ1-1): DAMVIQNPRYQVTQFGKPVTLSCSQTLNHNVMYWYQQKSSQAPKLLFHYYDKDFNNEADTPDNFQSRRPNTSFCFLDIRSPGLGDTAMYLCATSRGGLDPEAFFGQGTRLTVV.

The rearrangement uses TRBV9 and TRBJ2-1; possible D gene TRBD1, 5 bases. Trimming stripped 3 bases from V and 15 bases from J, with 22 bases between. Per the germline V gene, CDR1 is SGDLS and CDR2 is YYNGEE. The CDR3 spans 14 residues. The CDR3 sequence is CASSATSGALGPFF. Here the CDR3 DNA reads TGTGCCAGCAGCGCCACGTCTGGGGCGCTAGGGCCGTTCTTC.

The chain links TRBV11-3 to TRBJ2-5; 7 bases are shared with TRBD2. The CDR3 runs to 13 residues. V was clipped by 5 bases and J by 7 bases; unmatched bases: 7. Germline assignment: CDR1 SGHNT and CDR2 YENEEA. This chain's CDR3 is CASSPREFGTQYF. CDR3 sequence (DNA): TGTGCCAGCAGCCCGCGGGAGTTTGGGACCCAGTACTTC.